Sequencing of this TCR beta chain was carried out in a study of T cells in Graves' hyperthyroidism and ophthalmopathy. On the study more broadly: Peripheral blood specimens were obtained at initial diagnosis, prior to any treatment.

Any patient presenting with uncontrolled infection, other autoimmune disease, pregnancy or lactation was left out. Orbital computed tomography, thyroid ultrasound, serum thyroxine and TRAb, and clinical symptoms together informed the diagnoses. This clonotype showed up many times. Amplification of TCR beta CDR3 regions was performed using RNA transcripts as template. The TCR CDR3 first-round RT-PCR relied on the HTBI primer set. From the multiplex PCR reads, TCRdb called clonotypes with MiXCR, one entry per CDR3 protein. The sample records about 380,000 distinct CDR3 sequences, less than 20% being singletons. V lost 5 bases and J lost 6; bases outside the gene matches: 11. The CDR3 runs to 15 residues. CDR1 is SEHNR and CDR2 is FQNEAQ in the germline V gene (reference sequence).

The chain has TRBV7-9 and TRBJ2-7, with 9 bases lining up with TRBD1. The sequence came from a young man with Graves' ophthalmopathy. Sequenced input: blood. The CDR3 DNA reads TGTGCCAGCAGCGGCCCGGGACAGGGTCGCGTCGAGCAGTACTTC. Its protein is CASSGPGQGRVEQYF.